Presented here are 13 T cell receptor beta chains from one specimen sequenced in a study of T cells in Graves' hyperthyroidism and ophthalmopathy. RNA transcripts served as the template for amplifying TCR beta CDR3 regions. The TCR CDR3 first-round RT-PCR relied on the HTBI primer set. TCRdb processed the multiplex PCR reads anew with MiXCR; each CDR3 protein has one entry. The profile shows about 500,000 distinct CDR3 sequences, 17% of them singletons. Sequencing used blood. The receptors originated from a woman younger than 35 with Graves' ophthalmopathy.

Concerning this clonotype: With a much larger clone just one base away, this may be a read error. This sequence joins TRBV5-1 and TRBJ2-3; D could derive from TRBD1 or TRBD2 (5 bases each). Germline values: CDR1 SGHRS, CDR2 YFSETQ. CDR3 length: 14 amino acids. CDR3 in DNA: TGCGCCGGCAGCCGGGACGGCCACCCAGATACGCAGTATTTT. It codes for CAGSRDGHPDTQYF.

CDR3 DNA: TGCAGTGTTCGGACTAGCGGGAGTATTGATGAGCAGTTCTTC. Amino acids: CSVRTSGSIDEQFF. This chain joins TRBV20-1 and TRBJ2-1, with 13 bases identical to TRBD2. This CDR3 region has 14 residues. Trimming took 7 bases from V and 8 from J; bases not matched to a gene: 8. Germline assignment: CDR1 DFQATT and CDR2 SNEGSKA (reference sequence).

This clonotype occurred a few times. The V call is TRBV11-2, the J call TRBJ2-7; the match to TRBD1 covers 9 bases. From germline, CDR1 is SGHAT and CDR2 FQNNGV. There are 16 residues in the CDR3. After removal of 3 bases from V and 0 bases from J, the junction contained 6 bases not matched to a gene. The CDR3 coding sequence is TGTGCCAGCAGCTTCCTGCCGGGACAGGGCTCCTACGAGCAGTACTTC. Translating it yields CASSFLPGQGSYEQYF. The variable domain in full, completed from reference TRBV11-2 and TRBJ2-7, reads EAGVAQSPRYKIIEKRQSVAFWCNPISGHATLYWYQQILGQGPKLLIQFQNNGVVDDSQLPKDRFSAERLKGVDSTLKIQPAKLEDSAVYLCASSFLPGQGSYEQYFGPGTRLTVT.

The table lists this clonotype with many counts. The V gene is TRBV28, the J gene TRBJ2-2; possible D gene TRBD1, 5 bases. Between the trimmed V and J ends, which lost 5 bases and 6 bases, there was a span of 19 bases. Germline V gene sequence: CDR1 MDHEN, CDR2 SYDVKM. CDR3 length: 16 residues. The CDR3: CASSPLGHYPPGELFF. CDR3 sequence (DNA): TGTGCCAGCAGTCCTTTAGGACACTACCCACCCGGGGAGCTGTTTTTT.

This clonotype showed up many times. The chain employs TRBV11-2 and TRBJ2-1; TRBD2 aligns across 13 bases. The CDR3 is 16 residues long. The V gene end was trimmed by 6 bases and the J gene end by 6 bases; junction bases not matched to a gene: 8. In germline, CDR1 is SGHAT, CDR2 FQNNGV. CDR3 bases: TGTGCCAGCAGTCCGCCGGGACTAGCGGGATCCAATGAGCAGTTCTTC. It specifies CASSPPGLAGSNEQFF.

This clonotype was found many times. The rearrangement joins TRBV12-3 or TRBV12-4 to TRBJ2-1, with 10 bases lining up with TRBD2. The CDR3 sequence is 14 residues long. Trimming cost V 2 bases and J 7 bases; bases outside gene matches: 2. In nucleotides, the CDR3 is TGTGCCAGCAGTTTACTAGCGGGAGCAAATGAGCAGTTCTTC. Its translation: CASSLLAGANEQFF.

The V call is TRBV29-1, the J call TRBJ2-2, with D unresolved. Deletions cut 2 bases from V and 0 bases from J, with 13 bases between. This CDR3 comprises 16 residues. Per germline, CDR1 SQVTM and CDR2 ANQGSEA. The CDR3 sequence is CSVEPQKTSNTGELFF. DNA of the CDR3: TGCAGCGTTGAACCCCAGAAAACTTCGAACACCGGGGAGCTGTTTTTT.

This clonotype was counted many times. V is TRBV28 and J is TRBJ1-1, with D hard to call. Germline CDR1 is MDHEN and CDR2 is SYDVKM. Trimming removed 2 bases from V and 1 base from J, with 8 bases in between. The CDR3 has 14 residues. This chain's CDR3 is CASSLVHGNTEAFF. The CDR3 DNA sequence: TGTGCCAGCAGTTTAGTACACGGGAACACTGAAGCTTTCTTT.

CDR3 nucleotide sequence: TGTGCCAGCAGCCAAGATCAGACAGGGGCAAAAAATGAGCAGTTCTTC. Protein product: CASSQDQTGAKNEQFF. J is TRBJ2-1 and V is TRBV12-3 or TRBV12-4; 8 bases fit TRBD1. There are 16 residues in the CDR3. The trim removed 6 bases at V and 7 bases at J, leaving 14 bases unmatched.

In the case of this clonotype: A much larger clone differs by one base, so this may be a read error. The chain carries TRBV9 and TRBJ2-3, with a possible D match to TRBD1 (5 bases). Germline V gene lookup returns CDR1 SGDLS and CDR2 YYNGEE. This CDR3 contains 14 residues. The CDR3 region has the DNA TGTGCCAGCAGCGTAGGCCCGGGCACAGGTACGCAGTATTTT. Translation: CASSVGPGTGTQYF.

This clonotype was counted a few times. The chain combines TRBV11-1 with TRBJ2-1, with 11 bases that match TRBD2. Trimming took 3 bases from V and 9 from J; bases not matched to a gene: 4. The CDR3 has 14 residues. Germline V gives CDR1 SGHAT, CDR2 FQDESV (reference sequence). The CDR3 loop reads CASSLTSGTGEQFF. As DNA, the CDR3 is TGTGCCAGCAGCTTGACTAGCGGGACGGGTGAGCAGTTCTTC. The full variable domain, in which reference TRBV11-1 and TRBJ2-1 provide the parts outside the CDR3, is EAEVAQSPRYKITEKSQAVAFWCDPISGHATLYWYRQILGQGPELLVQFQDESVVDDSQLPKDRFSAERLKGVDSTLKIQPAELGDSAMYLCASSLTSGTGEQFFGPGTRLTVL.

The V gene is TRBV11-2, the J gene TRBJ2-1; the match to TRBD2 covers 8 bases. Per germline, CDR1 SGHAT and CDR2 FQNNGV. Germline trimming cut 0 bases from V and 8 bases from J; bases unmatched to any gene: 9. This CDR3 contains 16 residues. CDR3 sequence (DNA): TGTGCCAGCAGCTTAGATCACCAGCGGGGGACTCATGAGCAGTTCTTC. Its protein product is CASSLDHQRGTHEQFF.

V and J are TRBV11-2 and TRBJ2-4; the match to TRBD2 covers 9 bases. This CDR3 comprises 13 residues. Germline V lookup: CDR1 SGHAT, CDR2 FQNNGV. The V and J ends lost 5 bases and 8 bases, in that order; junction bases with no gene match: 4. The CDR3 DNA reads as TGTGCCAGCAGCCAAGCGGGAGGCGACATTCAGTACTTC. It encodes CASSQAGGDIQYF. Based on the CDR3 plus reference TRBV11-2 and TRBJ2-4, the full variable domain is EAGVAQSPRYKIIEKRQSVAFWCNPISGHATLYWYQQILGQGPKLLIQFQNNGVVDDSQLPKDRFSAERLKGVDSTLKIQPAKLEDSAVYLCASSQAGGDIQYFGAGTRLSVL.